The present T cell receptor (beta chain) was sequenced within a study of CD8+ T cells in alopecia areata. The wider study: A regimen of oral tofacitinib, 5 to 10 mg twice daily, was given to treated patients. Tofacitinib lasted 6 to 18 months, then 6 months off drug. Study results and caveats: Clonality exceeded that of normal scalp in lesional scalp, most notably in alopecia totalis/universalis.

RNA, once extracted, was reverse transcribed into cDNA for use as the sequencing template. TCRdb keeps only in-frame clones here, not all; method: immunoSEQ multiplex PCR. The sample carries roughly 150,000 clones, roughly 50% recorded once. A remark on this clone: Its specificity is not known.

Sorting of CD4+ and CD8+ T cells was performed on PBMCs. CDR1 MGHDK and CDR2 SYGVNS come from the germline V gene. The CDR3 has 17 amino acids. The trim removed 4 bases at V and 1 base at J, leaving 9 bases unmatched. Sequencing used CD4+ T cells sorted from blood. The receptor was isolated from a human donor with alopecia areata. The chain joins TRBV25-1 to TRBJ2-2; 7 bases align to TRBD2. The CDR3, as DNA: TGTGCCAGCAGTGTCACCAAAATAGCGGGGAACACCGGGGAGCTGTTTTTT. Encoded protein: CASSVTKIAGNTGELFF.